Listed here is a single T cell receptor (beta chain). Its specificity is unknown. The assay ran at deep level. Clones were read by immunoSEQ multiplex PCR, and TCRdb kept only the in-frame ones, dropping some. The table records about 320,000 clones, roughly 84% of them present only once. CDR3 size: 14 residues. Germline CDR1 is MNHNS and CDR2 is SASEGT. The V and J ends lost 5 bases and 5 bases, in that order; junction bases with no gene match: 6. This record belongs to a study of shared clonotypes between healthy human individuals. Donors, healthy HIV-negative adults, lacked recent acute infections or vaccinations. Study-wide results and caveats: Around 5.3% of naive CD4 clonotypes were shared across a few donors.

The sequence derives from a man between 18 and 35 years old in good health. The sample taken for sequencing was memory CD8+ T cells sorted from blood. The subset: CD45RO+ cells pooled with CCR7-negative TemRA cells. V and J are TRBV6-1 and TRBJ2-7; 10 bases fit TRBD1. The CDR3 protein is CASSSDRGSHEQYF. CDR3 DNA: TGTGCCAGCAGTTCGGACAGGGGGTCCCACGAGCAGTACTTC.